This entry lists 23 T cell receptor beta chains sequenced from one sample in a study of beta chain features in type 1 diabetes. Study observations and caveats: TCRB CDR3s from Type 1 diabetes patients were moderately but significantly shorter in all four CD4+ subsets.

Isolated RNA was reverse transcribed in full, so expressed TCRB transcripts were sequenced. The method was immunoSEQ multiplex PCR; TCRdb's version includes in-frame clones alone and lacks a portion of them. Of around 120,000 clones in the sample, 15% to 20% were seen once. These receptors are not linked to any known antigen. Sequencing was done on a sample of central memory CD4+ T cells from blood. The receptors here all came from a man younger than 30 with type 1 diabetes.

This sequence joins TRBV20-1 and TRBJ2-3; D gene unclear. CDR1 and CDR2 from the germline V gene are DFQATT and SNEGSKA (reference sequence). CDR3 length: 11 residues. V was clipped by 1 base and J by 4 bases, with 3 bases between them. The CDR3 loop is CSARASDTQYF. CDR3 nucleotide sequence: TGCAGTGCTAGAGCGTCAGATACGCAGTATTTT.

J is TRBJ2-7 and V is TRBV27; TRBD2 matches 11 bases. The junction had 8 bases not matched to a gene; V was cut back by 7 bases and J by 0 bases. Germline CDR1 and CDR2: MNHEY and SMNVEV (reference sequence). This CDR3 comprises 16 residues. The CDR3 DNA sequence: TGTGCCAGCACCCAAGCGACTAGCGGGGCCTCCTACGAGCAGTACTTC. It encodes CASTQATSGASYEQYF.

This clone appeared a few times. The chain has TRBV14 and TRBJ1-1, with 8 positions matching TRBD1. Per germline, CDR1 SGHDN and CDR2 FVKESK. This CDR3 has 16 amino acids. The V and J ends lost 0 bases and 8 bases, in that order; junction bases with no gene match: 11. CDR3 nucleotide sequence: TGTGCCAGCAGCCAAGACCCCGGGTTGGGGACAGGAGAAGCTTTCTTT. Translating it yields CASSQDPGLGTGEAFF.

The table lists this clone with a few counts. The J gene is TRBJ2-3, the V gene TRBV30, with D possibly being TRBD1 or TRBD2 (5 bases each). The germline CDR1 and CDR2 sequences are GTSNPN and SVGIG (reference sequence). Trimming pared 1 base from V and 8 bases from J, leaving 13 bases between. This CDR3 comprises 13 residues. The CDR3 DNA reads TGTGCCTGGAGTGATTGGGGACCAGGTACGCAGTATTTT. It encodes CAWSDWGPGTQYF.

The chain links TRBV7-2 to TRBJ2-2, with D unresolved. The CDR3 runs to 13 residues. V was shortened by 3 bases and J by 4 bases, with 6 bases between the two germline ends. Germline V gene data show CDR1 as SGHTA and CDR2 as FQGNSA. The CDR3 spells CASSFERTGELFF. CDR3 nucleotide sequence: TGTGCCAGCAGCTTTGAACGCACCGGGGAGCTGTTTTTT.

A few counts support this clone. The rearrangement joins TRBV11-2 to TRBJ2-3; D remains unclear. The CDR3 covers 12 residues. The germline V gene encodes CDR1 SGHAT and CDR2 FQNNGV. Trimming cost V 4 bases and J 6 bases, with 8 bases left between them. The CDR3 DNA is TGTGCCAGCAGCTCCAGGCCGGATACGCAGTATTTT. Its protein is CASSSRPDTQYF.

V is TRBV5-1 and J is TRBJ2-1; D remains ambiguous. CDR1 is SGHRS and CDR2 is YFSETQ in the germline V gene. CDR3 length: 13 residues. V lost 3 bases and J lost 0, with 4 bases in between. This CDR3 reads CASSSDSYNEQFF. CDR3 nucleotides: TGCGCCAGCAGCTCGGACTCCTACAATGAGCAGTTCTTC.

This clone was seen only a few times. CDR3 sequence reads: CASSQGAGAYNEQFF. As DNA, the CDR3 is TGTGCCAGCAGCCAAGGAGCGGGGGCCTACAATGAGCAGTTCTTC. V and J are TRBV4-2 and TRBJ2-1, with 8 bases matching TRBD2. With V trimmed by 1 base and J by 2 bases, 1 base remained unmatched. This CDR3 spans 15 amino acids. Germline V CDR1 and CDR2: LGHNA, YNFKEQ.

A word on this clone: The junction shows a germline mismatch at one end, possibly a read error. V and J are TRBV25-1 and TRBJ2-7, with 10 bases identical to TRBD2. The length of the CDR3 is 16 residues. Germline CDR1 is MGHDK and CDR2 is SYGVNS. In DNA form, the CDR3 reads TGTGCCAGCAGTGACCCTAGCGGGAGAGGGACCTACGAGCACTACTTC. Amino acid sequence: CASSDPSGRGTYEHYF.

The CDR3 protein is CASSEAGPNQPQHF. The CDR3 coding sequence is TGTGCCAGCAGTGAAGCGGGCCCTAATCAGCCCCAGCATTTT. The chain links TRBV2 to TRBJ1-5, with unresolved D. The CDR3 has 14 residues. V was cut by 0 bases and J by 4 bases, with 7 bases left in between. Germline V CDR1 and CDR2: SNHLY, FYNNEI.

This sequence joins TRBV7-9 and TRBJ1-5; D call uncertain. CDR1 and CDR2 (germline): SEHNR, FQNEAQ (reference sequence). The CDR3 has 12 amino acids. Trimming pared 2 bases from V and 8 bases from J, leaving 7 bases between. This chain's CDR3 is CASSLMLEPQHF. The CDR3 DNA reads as TGTGCCAGCAGCTTAATGCTGGAGCCCCAGCATTTT. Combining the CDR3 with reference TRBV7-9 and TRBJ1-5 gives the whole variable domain DTGVSQNPRHKITKRGQNVTFRCDPISEHNRLYWYRQTLGQGPEFLTYFQNEAQLEKSRLLSDRFSAERPKGSFSTLEIQRTEQGDSAMYLCASSLMLEPQHFGDGTRLSIL.

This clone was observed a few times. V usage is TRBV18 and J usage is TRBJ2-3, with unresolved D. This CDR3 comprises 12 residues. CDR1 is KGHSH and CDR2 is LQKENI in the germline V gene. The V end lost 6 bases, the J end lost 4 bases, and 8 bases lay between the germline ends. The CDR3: CASSIQADTQYF. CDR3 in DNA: TGTGCCAGCTCCATCCAAGCAGATACGCAGTATTTT.

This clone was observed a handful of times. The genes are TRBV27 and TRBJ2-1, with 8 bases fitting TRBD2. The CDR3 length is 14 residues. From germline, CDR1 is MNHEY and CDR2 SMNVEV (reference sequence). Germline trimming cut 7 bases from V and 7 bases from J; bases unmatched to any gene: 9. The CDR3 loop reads CASTGTSYSNEQFF. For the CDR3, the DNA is TGTGCCAGCACCGGGACTAGTTATAGTAATGAGCAGTTCTTC.

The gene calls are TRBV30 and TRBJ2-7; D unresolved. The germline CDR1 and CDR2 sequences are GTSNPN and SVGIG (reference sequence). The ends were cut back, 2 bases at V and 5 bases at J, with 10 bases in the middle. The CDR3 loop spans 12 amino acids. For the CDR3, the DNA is TGTGCCTGGAGTCGTAGACCAGACGAGCAGTACTTC. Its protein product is CAWSRRPDEQYF.

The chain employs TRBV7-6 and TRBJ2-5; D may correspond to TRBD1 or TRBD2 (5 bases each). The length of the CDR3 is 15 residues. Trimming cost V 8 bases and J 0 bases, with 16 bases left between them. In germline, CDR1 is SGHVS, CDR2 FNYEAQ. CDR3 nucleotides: TGTGCCAGCGCCGGGGCTACAGAAAACCAAGAGACCCAGTACTTC. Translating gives CASAGATENQETQYF.

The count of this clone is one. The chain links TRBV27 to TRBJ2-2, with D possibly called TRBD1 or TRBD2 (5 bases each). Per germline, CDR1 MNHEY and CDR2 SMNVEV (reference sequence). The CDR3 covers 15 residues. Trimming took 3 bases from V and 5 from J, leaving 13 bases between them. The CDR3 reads CASSLLLGETGELFF. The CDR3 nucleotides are TGTGCCAGCAGTTTGTTACTAGGGGAAACCGGGGAGCTGTTTTTT.

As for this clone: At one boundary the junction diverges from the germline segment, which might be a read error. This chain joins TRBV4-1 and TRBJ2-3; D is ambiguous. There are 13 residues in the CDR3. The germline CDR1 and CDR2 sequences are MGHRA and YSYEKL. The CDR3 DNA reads TGTGCCAGCAGCCAAGCCGACACAGATACGCAGTATTTT. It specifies CASSQADTDTQYF.

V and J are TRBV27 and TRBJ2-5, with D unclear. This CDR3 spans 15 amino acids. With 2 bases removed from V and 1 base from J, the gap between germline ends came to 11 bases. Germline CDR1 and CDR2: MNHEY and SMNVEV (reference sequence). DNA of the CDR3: TGTGCCAGCAGTTTAAATCCGACATTCCAAGAGACCCAGTACTTC. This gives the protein CASSLNPTFQETQYF.

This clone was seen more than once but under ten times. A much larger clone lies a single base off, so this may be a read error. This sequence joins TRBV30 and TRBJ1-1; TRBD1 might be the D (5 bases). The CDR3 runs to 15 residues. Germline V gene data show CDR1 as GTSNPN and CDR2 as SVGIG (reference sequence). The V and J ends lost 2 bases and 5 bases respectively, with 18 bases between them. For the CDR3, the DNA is TGTGCCTGGAGTACTGGGGTGACAGTAAGAACTGAAGCTTTCTTT. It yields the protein CAWSTGVTVRTEAFF.

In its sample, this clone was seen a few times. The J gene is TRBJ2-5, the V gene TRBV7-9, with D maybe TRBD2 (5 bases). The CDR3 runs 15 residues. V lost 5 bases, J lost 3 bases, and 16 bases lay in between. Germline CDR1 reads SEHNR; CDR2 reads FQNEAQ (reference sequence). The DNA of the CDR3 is TGTGCCAGCAGCGCCTTGGAGACTACAGAAGAGACCCAGTACTTC. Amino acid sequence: CASSALETTEETQYF.

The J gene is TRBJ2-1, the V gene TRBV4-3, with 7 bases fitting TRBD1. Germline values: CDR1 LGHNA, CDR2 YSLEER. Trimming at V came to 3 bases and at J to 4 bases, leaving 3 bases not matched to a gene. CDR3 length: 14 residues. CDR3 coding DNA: TGCGCCAGCAGCCACCTGGACAGGTACAATGAGCAGTTCTTC. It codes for CASSHLDRYNEQFF.

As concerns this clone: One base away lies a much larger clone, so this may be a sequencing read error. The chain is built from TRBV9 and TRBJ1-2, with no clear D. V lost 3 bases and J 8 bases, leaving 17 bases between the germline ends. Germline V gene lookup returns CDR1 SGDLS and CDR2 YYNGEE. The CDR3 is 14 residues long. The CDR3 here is CASSGLTAMGGYTF. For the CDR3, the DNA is TGTGCCAGCAGCGGACTGACCGCCATGGGAGGCTACACCTTC.

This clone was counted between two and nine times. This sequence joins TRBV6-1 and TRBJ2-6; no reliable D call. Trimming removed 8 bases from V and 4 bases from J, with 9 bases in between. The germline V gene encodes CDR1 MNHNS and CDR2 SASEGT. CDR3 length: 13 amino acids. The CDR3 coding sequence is TGTGCCAGCTATAGGTCGGGGGCCAACGTCCTGACTTTC. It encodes CASYRSGANVLTF.